These 10 T cell receptor beta chains share one sample of origin, sequenced in a study of T-cell reconstitution after alpha-beta-depleted transplantation in children. Construction of the TCRbeta library involved unique molecular identifiers. TCRdb called the PCR reads again in MiXCR, with one record for every CDR3 protein. Of tens of thousands of distinct CDR3 sequences listed, roughly 52% are singletons. Source: peripheral blood, taken before TCRalphabeta/CD19-depleted stem cell transplant. Receptors were obtained from a boy in the first two years of life with SCID, due to receive a stem cell transplant.

By sample share, this clonotype is medium-sized (0.01 to 0.1%). The genes are TRBV5-1 and TRBJ1-2; weak D call: TRBD1 (6 bases). Germline V gene sequence: CDR1 SGHRS, CDR2 YFSETQ. This CDR3 comprises 13 residues. V dropped 3 bases and J dropped 6 bases, with 12 bases sitting between them. CDR3 sequence: CASSYGTINGYTF. CDR3 in DNA: TGCGCCAGCAGCTACGGGACAATAAATGGCTACACCTTC.

This clonotype occurred a few times. The J gene is TRBJ1-5, the V gene TRBV11-1; D remains ambiguous. Germline CDR1 reads SGHAT; CDR2 reads FQDESV (reference sequence). V lost 1 base to trimming and J lost 7 bases, with 11 bases between them. The CDR3 totals 14 residues. The CDR3 DNA follows: TGTGCCAGCAGCTTAGGACCCACGGGGCAGCCCCAGCATTTT. Translated, it gives CASSLGPTGQPQHF. The full variable domain, with the rest looked up from reference TRBV11-1 and TRBJ1-5, is EAEVAQSPRYKITEKSQAVAFWCDPISGHATLYWYRQILGQGPELLVQFQDESVVDDSQLPKDRFSAERLKGVDSTLKIQPAELGDSAMYLCASSLGPTGQPQHFGDGTRLSIL.

The chain joins TRBV7-3 to TRBJ2-7; 8 bases are a match to TRBD1. Trimming cost V 5 bases and J 6 bases; bases outside gene matches: 6. Per the germline V gene, CDR1 is SGHTA and CDR2 is FQGTGA. The CDR3 totals 13 residues. CDR3 DNA sequence: TGTGCCAGCAGCCCGACGACAGGGGCCGAGCAGTACTTC. This sequence encodes CASSPTTGAEQYF.

This clonotype was counted a few times. CDR3 coding DNA: TGTGCCAGCAGCCTCGGGGCTAGCGGGGGCCAAGAGACCCAGTACTTC. Its protein is CASSLGASGGQETQYF. This chain links TRBV7-2 with TRBJ2-5; 10 nucleotides agree with TRBD2. The ends lost 5 bases at V and 1 base at J; junction bases unmatched: 7. CDR3 length equals 16 residues. CDR1 is SGHTA, CDR2 FQGNSA, per germline.

This clonotype was detected only a few times. The chain joins TRBV28 to TRBJ2-7; perhaps TRBD1 as D (5 bases). This CDR3 has 13 amino acids. CDR1 and CDR2 from the germline V gene are MDHEN and SYDVKM. V was pared by 2 bases and J by 6 bases, with 11 bases between. CDR3 residues: CASSLQGQLEQYF. The CDR3 nucleotides are TGTGCCAGCAGTTTACAGGGTCAACTCGAGCAGTACTTC.

This clonotype appeared a few times. The V call is TRBV27, the J call TRBJ2-7, with D uncertain. The CDR3 runs 13 residues. Per the germline V gene, CDR1 is MNHEY and CDR2 is SMNVEV (reference sequence). V lost 6 bases, J lost 2 bases, and 11 bases lay in between. CDR3 loop: CASSQVPTYEQYF. The DNA of the CDR3 is TGTGCCAGCAGCCAGGTCCCCACCTACGAGCAGTACTTC.

CDR3 in DNA: TGTGCCAGCAGCTTGCTTTGGGACTTTGGGGCCTACGAGCAGTACTTC. It encodes CASSLLWDFGAYEQYF. The V gene is TRBV5-5, the J gene TRBJ2-7; D perhaps matches TRBD2 (6 bases). CDR1 is SGHKS and CDR2 is YYEKEE in the germline V gene (reference sequence). Deletions cut 1 base from V and 2 bases from J, with 16 bases between. The CDR3 is made up of 16 amino acids.

This clonotype has a handful of counts. V and J are TRBV7-8 and TRBJ1-2; 8 positions match TRBD1. The CDR3 runs to 14 residues. Trimming removed 6 bases from V and 3 bases from J; junction bases left unmatched: 6. Germline V lookup: CDR1 SGHVS, CDR2 FQNEAQ. The chain's CDR3 is CASRSDRDDYGYTF. As DNA, the CDR3 is TGTGCCAGCAGATCGGACAGGGATGACTATGGCTACACCTTC.

This chain links TRBV7-3 with TRBJ1-1, with TRBD1 as a possible D gene (6 bases). Per germline, CDR1 SGHTA and CDR2 FQGTGA. This CDR3 region has 15 residues. V shed 5 bases and J shed 1 base, with 14 bases lying between them. CDR3 DNA: TGTGCCAGCAGCCCTGGGGGGGGGCGGAACACTGAAGCTTTCTTT. This codes for CASSPGGGRNTEAFF.

J is TRBJ2-7 and V is TRBV29-1; 7 bases match TRBD1. J lost 6 bases, V lost 0 bases, and 8 bases had no gene match. The V gene's germline CDR1 is SQVTM and CDR2 ANQGSEA. This CDR3 has 14 residues. The DNA of the CDR3 is TGCAGCGTTGAAGATAGAAAGGGGGCGGGCGAGCAGTACTTC. It codes for CSVEDRKGAGEQYF.